This T cell receptor (beta chain) was sequenced for a study of CD8+ T cells in alopecia areata. Turning to the study itself: Oral tofacitinib (5 to 10 mg twice daily) was administered to treated patients. Study conclusions and caveats: Among the 100 top clones, expanded CD8+ clones, like scalp clonality, were significantly decreased by tofacitinib. Many of the expanded lesional clones endured in scalp and blood while on tofacitinib. Scalp sequencing also captures normal skin's resident alphabeta T cells.

Sequencing used cDNA as its template, made by extracting RNA and reverse transcribing it. Data came from immunoSEQ multiplex PCR; TCRdb stores just in-frame clones and leaves some out. Of approximately 280,000 clones listed, 58% are singletons. The treatment denotes: oral pan-JAK inhibitor, 5-10 mg twice daily. This clone was picked up a small number of times. Its target is not known. Sequences were derived from CD4+ T cells sorted from blood, sampled at week 24, from a patient treated with tofacitinib. The receptor's source is a human donor with alopecia areata.

CDR3: CASSLVGGGSNYGYTF. The CDR3 DNA is TGTGCCAGCAGCTTAGTAGGTGGCGGCAGCAACTATGGCTACACCTTC. The V call is TRBV7-2, the J call TRBJ1-2; D is unresolved. CDR3 length equals 16 residues. Trimming took off 1 base at V and 2 bases at J, with 14 bases between the two ends. Germline CDR1 and CDR2: SGHTA and FQGNSA.